This TCR beta chain was recorded in a study of T cell responses to AZD1222 COVID-19 vaccine. Findings and limits, study-wide: Regions 160-218 and 743-854 held dominance among vaccine-associated CD4 TCRs, which spanned spike. The donor cohort was predominantly white British with a female majority, and clonal diversity may have been underestimated.

As concerns this clone: Its antigen is unknown.

The assay was immunoSEQ multiplex PCR, and TCRdb's table has in-frame clones only and misses some. The repertoire holds roughly 110,000 clones, with under 95% as singletons. Germline values: CDR1 MNHEY, CDR2 SMNVEV (reference sequence). V dropped 4 bases and J dropped 8 bases, with 12 bases sitting between them. This CDR3 contains 13 residues. Here the sequenced sample was peripheral blood, taken on day 0 of AZD1222 vaccination. V usage is TRBV27 and J usage is TRBJ1-3, with D unclear. This TCR was sampled from an adult in good health. The CDR3: CASSSRPWDTIYF. The CDR3 DNA follows: TGTGCCAGCAGTTCCCGGCCGTGGGACACCATATATTTT.